This TCR beta chain derives from a study of graft-versus-host responses after intestinal transplantation. Study details: Anti-thymocyte globulin served as induction for all recipients, who then took tacrolimus and steroids for 3 to 4 years.

Of note for this clone: Its antigen is as yet unknown.

Study results and limitations: Recipient marrow harbored GvH clones, some of which surfaced first in ileum or blood.

Losses at the gene ends were 5 bases for V and 2 bases for J; bases not matched to a gene: 6. CDR1 and CDR2 (germline): MDHEN, SYDVKM. The CDR3 loop spans 14 amino acids. The protocol was immunoSEQ multiplex PCR, while the TCRdb copy is restricted to in-frame clones and leaves out a portion. There are tens of thousands of clones in the sample; 91% occur only once, and 0.1% lies in the top ten. This receptor was identified in a human donor who received an intestinal transplant. Sequenced material: unstimulated CD4+ T cells sorted from spleen or lymph node cells, taken before intestinal transplant. The chain joins TRBV28 to TRBJ2-7, with 7 bases aligning to TRBD1. The CDR3 nucleotides are TGTGCCAGCAGTCGACAGGGTTCAGCCTACGAGCAGTACTTC. Protein: CASSRQGSAYEQYF.